This record looks at one T cell receptor (beta chain) sequence and its context. These data belong to a study of blood T cell repertoires in COVID-19. Study as a whole: Some COVID-19 samples were acute and others convalescent; all came from the United States, Italy and Spain.

This CDR3 spans 14 amino acids. V lost 6 bases to trimming and J lost 2 bases, with 13 bases between them. Germline CDR1 reads MNHNS; CDR2 reads SASEGT. The Seattle site enrolled patients during active infection and followed them longitudinally. Data came from immunoSEQ multiplex PCR; TCRdb stores just in-frame clones and leaves some out. The data show roughly 380,000 clones, roughly 90% seen once. The source of this sequence is a woman aged 40 to 50 with COVID-19, enrolled during active disease. The sample taken for sequencing was peripheral blood. The V gene is TRBV6-1, the J gene TRBJ1-2, with D perhaps TRBD1 (5 bases). The CDR3 spells CASRMGGANYGYTF. The CDR3 DNA follows: TGTGCCAGCAGGATGGGTGGGGCGAACTATGGCTACACCTTC.